This T cell receptor beta chain was observed in a study of shared clonotypes between healthy human individuals. Study-wide context: The study drew on two women and three men aged 18 to 49 as donors. Study observations and caveats: Deeper or shallower sequencing was expected to change how clonotypes are shared among donors.

The method was immunoSEQ multiplex PCR; TCRdb's version includes in-frame clones alone and lacks a portion of them. The table includes hundreds of thousands of clones, 90% to 97% detected once. As regards this clone: Its antigen is as yet unknown.

Sequences were obtained from naive CD4+ T cells sorted from blood. Subset noted: CD45RA+ positively selected. The clonotype comes from a woman in her thirties in good health.

CDR3 loop: CASSSMRRGTDTQYF. For the CDR3, the DNA is TGTGCCAGCAGTTCGATGAGACGAGGCACAGATACGCAGTATTTT. The J gene is TRBJ2-3, the V gene TRBV28; D is unclear. Germline-derived CDR1 and CDR2 are MDHEN and SYDVKM. V lost 4 bases to trimming and J lost 1 base, with 12 bases between them. The length of the CDR3 is 15 residues.